Detailed here is one T cell receptor (beta chain). Its antigen is as yet unknown. Time point given: healthy volunteer bleed at 2 weeks. Someone pulled total RNA out of unfractionated whole blood. TCRdb re-called the RACE reads with MiXCR, one entry per CDR3 protein. Here the sample spans 75,000 to 100,000 distinct CDR3 sequences, about 8.8% being singletons. The V and J ends lost 5 bases and 2 bases respectively, with 10 bases between them. The CDR3 has 13 residues. Germline V gives CDR1 LGHDT, CDR2 YNNKEL (reference sequence). The data originate from a study of human T cells and chemical hapten exposure. General observations from the study: Once DPC sensitization occurred, TCRs above 1 in 1000 frequency showed no change.

Sample: whole blood. The sequence derives from a female donor in good health. Some clones in this sample may be carry-over from other donors' samples. The chain carries TRBV3-1 and TRBJ2-7; D gene uncertain. CDR3 in amino acids: CASSTHSTYEQYF. The CDR3 nucleotides are TGTGCCAGCAGCACCCATTCGACCTACGAGCAGTACTTC.